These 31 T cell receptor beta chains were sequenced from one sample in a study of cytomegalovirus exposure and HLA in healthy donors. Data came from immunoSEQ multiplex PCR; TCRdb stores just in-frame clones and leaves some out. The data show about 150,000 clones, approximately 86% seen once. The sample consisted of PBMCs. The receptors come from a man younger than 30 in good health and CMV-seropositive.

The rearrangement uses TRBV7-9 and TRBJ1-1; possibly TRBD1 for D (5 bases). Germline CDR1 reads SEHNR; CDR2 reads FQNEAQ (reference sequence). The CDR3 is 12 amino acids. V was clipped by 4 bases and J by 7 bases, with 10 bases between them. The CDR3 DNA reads TGTGCCAGCAGCTCCCTGGGGCGTGAAGCTTTCTTT. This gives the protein CASSSLGREAFF.

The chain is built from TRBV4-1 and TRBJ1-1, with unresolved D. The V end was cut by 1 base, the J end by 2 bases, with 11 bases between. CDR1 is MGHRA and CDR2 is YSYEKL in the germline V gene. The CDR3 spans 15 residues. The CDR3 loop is CASSQVGRTNTEAFF. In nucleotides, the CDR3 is TGCGCCAGCAGCCAAGTGGGCAGAACCAACACTGAAGCTTTCTTT.

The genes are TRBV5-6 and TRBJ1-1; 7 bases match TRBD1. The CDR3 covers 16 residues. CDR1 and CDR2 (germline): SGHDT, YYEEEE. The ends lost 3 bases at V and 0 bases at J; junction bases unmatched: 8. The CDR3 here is CASSSRGTEMNTEAFF. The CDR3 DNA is TGTGCCAGCAGCTCACGCGGGACAGAAATGAACACTGAAGCTTTCTTT.

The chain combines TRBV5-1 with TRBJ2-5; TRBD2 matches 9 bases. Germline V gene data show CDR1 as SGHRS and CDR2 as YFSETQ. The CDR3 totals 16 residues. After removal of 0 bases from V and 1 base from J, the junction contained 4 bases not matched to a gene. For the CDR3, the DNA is TGCGCCAGCAGCTTGGCAGCGGGGGGTATCCAAGAGACCCAGTACTTC. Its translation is CASSLAAGGIQETQYF. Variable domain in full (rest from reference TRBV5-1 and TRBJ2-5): KAGVTQTPRYLIKTRGQQVTLSCSPISGHRSVSWYQQTPGQGLQFLFEYFSETQRNKGNFPGRFSGRQFSNSRSEMNVSTLELGDSALYLCASSLAAGGIQETQYFGPGTRLLVL.

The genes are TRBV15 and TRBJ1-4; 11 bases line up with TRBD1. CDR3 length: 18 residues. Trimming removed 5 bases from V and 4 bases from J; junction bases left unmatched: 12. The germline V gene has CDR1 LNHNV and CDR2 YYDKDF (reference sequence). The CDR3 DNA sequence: TGTGCCACCAGCGGCCCGGGACAGGGGGGTATTGGTAATGAAAAACTGTTTTTT. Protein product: CATSGPGQGGIGNEKLFF.

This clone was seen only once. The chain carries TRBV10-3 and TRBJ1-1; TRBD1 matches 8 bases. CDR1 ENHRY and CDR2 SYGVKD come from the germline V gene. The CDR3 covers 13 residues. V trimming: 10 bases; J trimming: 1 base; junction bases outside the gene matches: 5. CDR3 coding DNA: TGTGCCACCGGACAGGGCCAGAACACTGAAGCTTTCTTT. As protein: CATGQGQNTEAFF.

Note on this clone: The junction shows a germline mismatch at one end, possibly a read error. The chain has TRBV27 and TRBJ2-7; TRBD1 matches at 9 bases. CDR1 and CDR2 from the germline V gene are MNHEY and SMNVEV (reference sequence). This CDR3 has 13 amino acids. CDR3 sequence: CASSLGTGTSLHF. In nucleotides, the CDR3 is TGTGCCAGCAGTTTAGGGACAGGGACTTCGTTGCACTTC.

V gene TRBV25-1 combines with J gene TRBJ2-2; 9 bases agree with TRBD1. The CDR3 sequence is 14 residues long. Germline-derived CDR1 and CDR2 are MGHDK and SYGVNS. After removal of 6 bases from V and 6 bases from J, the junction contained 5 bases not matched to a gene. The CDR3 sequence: CASSWTGVAGELFF. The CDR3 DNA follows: TGTGCCAGCAGCTGGACAGGGGTGGCCGGGGAGCTGTTTTTT.

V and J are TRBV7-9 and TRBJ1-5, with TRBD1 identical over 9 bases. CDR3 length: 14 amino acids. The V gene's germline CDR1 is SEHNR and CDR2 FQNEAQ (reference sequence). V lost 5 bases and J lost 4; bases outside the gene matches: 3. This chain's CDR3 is CASSVGTGNQPQHF. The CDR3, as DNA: TGTGCCAGCAGCGTCGGGACAGGGAATCAGCCCCAGCATTTT.

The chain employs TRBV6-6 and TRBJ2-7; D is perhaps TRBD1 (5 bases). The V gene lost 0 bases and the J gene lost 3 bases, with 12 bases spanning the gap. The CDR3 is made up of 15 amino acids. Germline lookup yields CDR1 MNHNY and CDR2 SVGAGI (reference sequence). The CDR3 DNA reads TGTGCCAGCAGTTACTCGGGGCAGAATTACTACGAGCAGTACTTC. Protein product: CASSYSGQNYYEQYF.

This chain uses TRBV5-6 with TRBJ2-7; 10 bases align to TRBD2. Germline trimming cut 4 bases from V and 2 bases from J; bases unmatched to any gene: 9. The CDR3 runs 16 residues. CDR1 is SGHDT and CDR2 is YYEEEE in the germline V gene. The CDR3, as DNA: TGTGCCAGCAGCGGGGGACTAGCGAGTATCGCCTACGAGCAGTACTTC. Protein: CASSGGLASIAYEQYF.

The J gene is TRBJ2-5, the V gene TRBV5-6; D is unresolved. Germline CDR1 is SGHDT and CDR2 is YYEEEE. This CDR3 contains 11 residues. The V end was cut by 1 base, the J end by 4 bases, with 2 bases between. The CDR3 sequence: CASSLRETQYF. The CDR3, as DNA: TGTGCCAGCAGCTTGCGAGAGACCCAGTACTTC.

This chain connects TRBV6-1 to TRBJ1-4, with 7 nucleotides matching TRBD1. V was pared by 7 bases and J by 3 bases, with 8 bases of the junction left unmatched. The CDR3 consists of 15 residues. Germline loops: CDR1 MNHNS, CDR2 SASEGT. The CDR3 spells CASTLNRGSNEKLFF. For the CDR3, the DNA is TGTGCCAGCACCTTAAACAGGGGCTCTAATGAAAAACTGTTTTTT.

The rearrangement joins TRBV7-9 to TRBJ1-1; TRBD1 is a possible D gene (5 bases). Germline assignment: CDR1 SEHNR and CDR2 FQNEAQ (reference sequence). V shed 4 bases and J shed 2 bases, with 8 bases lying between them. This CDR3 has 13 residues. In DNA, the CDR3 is TGTGCCAGCAGCTCCCAGGGAAACACTGAAGCTTTCTTT. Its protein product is CASSSQGNTEAFF.

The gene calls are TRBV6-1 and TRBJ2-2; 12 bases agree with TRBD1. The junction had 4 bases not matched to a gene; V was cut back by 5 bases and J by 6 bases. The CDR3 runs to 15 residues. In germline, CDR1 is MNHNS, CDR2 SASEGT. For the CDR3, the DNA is TGTGCCAGCAGTACCGGGACAGGGGGCTCCGGGGAGCTGTTTTTT. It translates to CASSTGTGGSGELFF.

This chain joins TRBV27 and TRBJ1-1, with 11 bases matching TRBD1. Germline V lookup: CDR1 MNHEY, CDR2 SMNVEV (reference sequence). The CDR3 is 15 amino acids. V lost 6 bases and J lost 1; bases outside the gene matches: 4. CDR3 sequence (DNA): TGTGCCAGCAGAGGGACAGGGGGAAGGAACACTGAAGCTTTCTTT. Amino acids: CASRGTGGRNTEAFF.

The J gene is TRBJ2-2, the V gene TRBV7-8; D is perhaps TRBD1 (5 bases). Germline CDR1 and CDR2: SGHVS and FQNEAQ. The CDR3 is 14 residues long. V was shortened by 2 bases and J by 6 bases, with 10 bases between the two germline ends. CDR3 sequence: CASSLNRLAGELFF. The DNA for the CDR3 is TGTGCCAGCAGCTTAAACAGGTTGGCCGGGGAGCTGTTTTTT. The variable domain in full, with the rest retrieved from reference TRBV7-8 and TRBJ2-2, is GAGVSQSPRYKVAKRGQDVALRCDPISGHVSLFWYQQALGQGPEFLTYFQNEAQLDKSGLPSDRFFAERPEGSVSTLKIQRTQQEDSAVYLCASSLNRLAGELFFGEGSRLTVL.

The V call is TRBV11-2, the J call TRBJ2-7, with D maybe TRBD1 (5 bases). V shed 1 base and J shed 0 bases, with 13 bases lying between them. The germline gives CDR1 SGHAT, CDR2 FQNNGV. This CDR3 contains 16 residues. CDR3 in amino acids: CASSLGTRGFSYEQYF. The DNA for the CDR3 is TGTGCCAGCAGCTTAGGGACAAGGGGCTTCTCCTACGAGCAGTACTTC.

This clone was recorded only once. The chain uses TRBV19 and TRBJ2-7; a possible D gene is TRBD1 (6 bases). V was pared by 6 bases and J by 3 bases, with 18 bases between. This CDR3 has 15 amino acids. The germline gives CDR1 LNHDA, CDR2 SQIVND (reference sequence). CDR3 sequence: CASSNPGEDSYEQYF. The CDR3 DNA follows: TGTGCCAGTAGCAACCCTGGCGAGGACAGCTACGAGCAGTACTTC.

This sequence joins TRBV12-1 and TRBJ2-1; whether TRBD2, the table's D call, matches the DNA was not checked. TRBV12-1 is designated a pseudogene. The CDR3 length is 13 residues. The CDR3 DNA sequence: TGTGCCAGCAGTCGGAGCTTCTACAATGAGCAGTTCTTC. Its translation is CASSRSFYNEQFF.

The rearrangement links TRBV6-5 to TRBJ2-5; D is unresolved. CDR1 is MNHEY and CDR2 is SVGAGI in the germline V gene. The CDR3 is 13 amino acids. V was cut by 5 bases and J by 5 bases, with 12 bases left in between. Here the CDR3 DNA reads TGTGCCAGCAGTCCCCTCCCGCGGGAGACCCAGTACTTC. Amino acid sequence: CASSPLPRETQYF.

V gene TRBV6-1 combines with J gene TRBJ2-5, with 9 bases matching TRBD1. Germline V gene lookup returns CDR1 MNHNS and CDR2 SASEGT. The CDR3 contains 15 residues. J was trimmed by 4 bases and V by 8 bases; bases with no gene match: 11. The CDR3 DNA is TGTGCCAGCCTTGCTACAGGGGGCGCGGGAGAGACCCAGTACTTC. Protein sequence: CASLATGGAGETQYF.

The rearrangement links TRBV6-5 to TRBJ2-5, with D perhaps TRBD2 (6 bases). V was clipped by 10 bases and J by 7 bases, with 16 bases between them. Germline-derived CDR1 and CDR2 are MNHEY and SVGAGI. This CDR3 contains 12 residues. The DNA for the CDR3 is TGTGCCACCCTGGGGGGAATGGGGACCCAGTACTTC. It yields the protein CATLGGMGTQYF.

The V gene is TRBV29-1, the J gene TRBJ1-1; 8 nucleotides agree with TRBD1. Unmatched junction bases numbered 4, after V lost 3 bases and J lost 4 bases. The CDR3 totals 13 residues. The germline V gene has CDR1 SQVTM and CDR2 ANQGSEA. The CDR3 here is CSVEGQASTEAFF. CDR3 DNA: TGCAGCGTTGAGGGACAGGCGAGCACTGAAGCTTTCTTT.

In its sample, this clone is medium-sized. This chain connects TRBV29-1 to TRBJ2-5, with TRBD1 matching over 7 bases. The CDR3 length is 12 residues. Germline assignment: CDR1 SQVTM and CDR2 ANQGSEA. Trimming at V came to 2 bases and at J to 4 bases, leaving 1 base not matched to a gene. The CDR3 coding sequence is TGCAGCGTTGAAAAGGGGGCAGAGACCCAGTACTTC. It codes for CSVEKGAETQYF. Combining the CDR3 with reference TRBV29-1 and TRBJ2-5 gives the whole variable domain SAVISQKPSRDICQRGTSLTIQCQVDSQVTMMFWYRQQPGQSLTLIATANQGSEATYESGFVIDKFPISRPNLTFSTLTVSNMSPEDSSIYLCSVEKGAETQYFGPGTRLLVL.

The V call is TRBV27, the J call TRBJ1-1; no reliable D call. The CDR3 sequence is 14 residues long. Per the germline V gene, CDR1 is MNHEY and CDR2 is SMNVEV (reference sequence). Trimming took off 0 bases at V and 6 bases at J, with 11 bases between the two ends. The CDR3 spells CASSLSAVGAEAFF. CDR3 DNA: TGTGCCAGCAGTTTATCCGCCGTGGGCGCTGAAGCTTTCTTT.

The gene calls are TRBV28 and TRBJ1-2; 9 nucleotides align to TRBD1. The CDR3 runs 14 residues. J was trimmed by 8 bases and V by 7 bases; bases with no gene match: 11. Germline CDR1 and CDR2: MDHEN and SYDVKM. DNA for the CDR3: TGTGCCAGCACTCCGGATGGGACAGGGCGAGGCTACACCTTC. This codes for CASTPDGTGRGYTF.

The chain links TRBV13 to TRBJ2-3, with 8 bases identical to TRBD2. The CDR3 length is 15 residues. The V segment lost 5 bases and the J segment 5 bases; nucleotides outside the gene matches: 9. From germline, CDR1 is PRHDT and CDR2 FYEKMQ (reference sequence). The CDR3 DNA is TGTGCCAGCAGCGCGCACGGGAGGGCGCAAGATACGCAGTATTTT. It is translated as CASSAHGRAQDTQYF.

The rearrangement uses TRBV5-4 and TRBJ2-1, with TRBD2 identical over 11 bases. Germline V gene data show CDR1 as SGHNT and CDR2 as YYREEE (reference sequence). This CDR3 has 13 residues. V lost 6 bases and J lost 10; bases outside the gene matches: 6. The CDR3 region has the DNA TGTGCCAGCAACTTAGCGGGAGGGCTCGAGCAGTTCTTC. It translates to CASNLAGGLEQFF.

CDR3 region: CASSRQVGLTQYF. In DNA, the CDR3 is TGTGCCAGCAGCCGACAGGTTGGGTTGACCCAGTACTTC. V gene TRBV14 combines with J gene TRBJ2-5, with TRBD1 as a possible D gene (6 bases). The CDR3 runs to 13 residues. The germline V gene has CDR1 SGHDN and CDR2 FVKESK. With 4 bases removed from V and 7 bases from J, the gap between germline ends came to 13 bases.

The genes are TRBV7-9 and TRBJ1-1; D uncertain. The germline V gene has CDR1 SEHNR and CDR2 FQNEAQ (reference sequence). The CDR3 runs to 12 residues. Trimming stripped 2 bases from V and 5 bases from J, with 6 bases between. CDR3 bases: TGTGCCAGCAGCTTATACCGGACTGAAGCTTTCTTT. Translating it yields CASSLYRTEAFF.